The clone carrying this T cell receptor beta chain was seen more than once but under ten times. Antigen specificity is unknown. This sample was included in a study of T cell repertoires in cytomegalovirus infection. The wider study: Matching HLA type, along with CMV infection, was indicated by public TCR beta signatures.

Findings of the study overall: Identification of carriers of CMV plus the relevant HLA was achieved through cumulative public TCR beta family frequency. HLA-C-restricted CMV-specific TCR beta clonotypes prevailed in the ex vivo response.

V lost 3 bases and J 3 bases, leaving 8 bases between the germline ends. Germline CDR1 is MGHRA and CDR2 is YSYEKL. This CDR3 spans 13 amino acids. Via MiXCR, TCRdb re-called the reads, giving one row per CDR3 protein. Seen here are about 180,000 distinct CDR3 sequences, approximately 14% observed once, and the top ten hold roughly 27%. The chain recombines TRBV4-1 with TRBJ2-5; possibly TRBD1 for D (6 bases). The sequence came from a human donor in good health (CMV status not recorded). Some clones in this sample may be carry-over from other donors' samples. The sequencing input was PBMCs. CDR3 in DNA: TGCGCCAGCAGCCAGGACAGAAAAGAGACCCAGTACTTC. It is translated as CASSQDRKETQYF.